Listed here are 29 T cell receptor beta chains from one sample, sequenced in a study of control samples from healthy donors and cancer patients. TCRdb keeps only in-frame clones here, not all; method: immunoSEQ multiplex PCR. The table lists 100,000 to 150,000 clones, around 87% of them singletons. The sample comprised blood. The receptors come from a man in his sixties in good health.

V usage is TRBV6-5 and J usage is TRBJ1-3; perhaps TRBD1 as D (6 bases). Germline V gene lookup returns CDR1 MNHEY and CDR2 SVGAGI. V lost 6 bases and J 4 bases, leaving 16 bases between the germline ends. The CDR3 has 15 amino acids. CDR3 coding DNA: TGTGCCAGCAGCCCCCAGGGGCCTGAAGGAAACACCATATATTTT. Translating gives CASSPQGPEGNTIYF.

The rearrangement links TRBV3-1 (or the pseudogene TRBV3-2) to TRBJ1-5; D is unclear. The CDR3 is made up of 14 amino acids. The V gene lost 1 base and the J gene lost 4 bases, with 8 bases spanning the gap. CDR1 and CDR2 (germline): LGHDT, YNNKEL (reference sequence). This CDR3 is CASSQVSSNQPQHF. The CDR3 DNA follows: TGTGCCAGCAGCCAAGTCAGTTCGAATCAGCCCCAGCATTTT.

V gene TRBV6-5 combines with J gene TRBJ1-6, with 9 bases fitting TRBD1. V dropped 0 bases and J dropped 4; count of bases not matched to a gene: 1. The length of the CDR3 is 16 residues. The germline CDR1 and CDR2 sequences are MNHEY and SVGAGI. This CDR3 is CASSYSDRGYNSPLHF. DNA of the CDR3: TGTGCCAGCAGTTACTCGGACAGGGGTTATAATTCACCCCTCCACTTT.

This clone was detected only once. V usage is TRBV6-6 and J usage is TRBJ1-2; TRBD1 matches 8 bases. J gave up 5 bases and V 7 bases, and 12 bases lay outside the gene matches. CDR3 length: 15 amino acids. Germline V lookup: CDR1 MNHNY, CDR2 SVGAGI (reference sequence). In nucleotides, the CDR3 is TGTGCCAGCACCGACGGTGGGCAGGGGGCGTATGGCTACACCTTC. Its protein product is CASTDGGQGAYGYTF.

This sequence joins TRBV2 and TRBJ1-5; D is uncertain. This CDR3 is 14 amino acids long. The germline V gene encodes CDR1 SNHLY and CDR2 FYNNEI. V shed 5 bases and J shed 1 base, with 9 bases lying between them. DNA of the CDR3: TGTGCCAGCAGTCCGCCGTTGAGCAATCAGCCCCAGCATTTT. This codes for CASSPPLSNQPQHF. Based on the CDR3 plus reference TRBV2 and TRBJ1-5, the full variable domain is EPEVTQTPSHQVTQMGQEVILRCVPISNHLYFYWYRQILGQKVEFLVSFYNNEISEKSEIFDDQFSVERPDGSNFTLKIRSTKLEDSAMYFCASSPPLSNQPQHFGDGTRLSIL.

V gene TRBV2 combines with J gene TRBJ1-1; TRBD1 matches at 8 bases. The CDR3 spans 13 residues. The germline gives CDR1 SNHLY, CDR2 FYNNEI. V lost 8 bases, J lost 10 bases, and 12 bases stayed unmatched. In DNA, the CDR3 is TGTGCCAGCCAAGTCTTCACAGGGGGATTAGCTTTCTTT. Translated: CASQVFTGGLAFF.

The chain uses TRBV7-2 and TRBJ2-7; D remains unclear. The CDR3 has 13 residues. Trimming pared 1 base from V and 4 bases from J, leaving 8 bases between. Germline CDR1 reads SGHTA; CDR2 reads FQGNSA. CDR3 nucleotides: TGTGCCAGCAGCTTAGATGTGGGATACGAGCAGTACTTC. Translating gives CASSLDVGYEQYF. Looking up the rest from reference TRBV7-2 and TRBJ2-7 gives the full variable domain: GAGVSQSPSNKVTEKGKDVELRCDPISGHTALYWYRQSLGQGLEFLIYFQGNSAPDKSGLPSDRFSAERTGGSVSTLTIQRTQQEDSAVYLCASSLDVGYEQYFGPGTRLTVT.

V is TRBV7-2 and J is TRBJ1-2; 9 bases line up with TRBD1. J gave up 6 bases and V 7 bases, and 9 bases lay outside the gene matches. The CDR3 contains 14 residues. Germline V CDR1 and CDR2: SGHTA, FQGNSA. The CDR3: CASTAGQGINGYTF. DNA for the CDR3: TGTGCCAGCACCGCAGGACAGGGGATAAATGGCTACACCTTC.

The chain joins TRBV28 to TRBJ1-5, with D possibly matching TRBD1 (5 bases). Germline V lookup: CDR1 MDHEN, CDR2 SYDVKM. Trimming cost V 8 bases and J 3 bases, with 8 bases left between them. This CDR3 spans 12 amino acids. The CDR3 nucleotides are TGTGCCAGCGACAGTTACAATCAGCCCCAGCATTTT. This translates into CASDSYNQPQHF.

V and J are TRBV6-5 and TRBJ1-3, with D perhaps TRBD1 (5 bases). CDR1 is MNHEY, CDR2 SVGAGI, per germline. This CDR3 contains 14 residues. Trimming shortened V by 2 bases and J by 6 bases, and 11 bases separated the two germline ends. This CDR3 reads CASSYGGVQNTIYF. The CDR3, as DNA: TGTGCCAGCAGTTACGGAGGGGTACAAAACACCATATATTTT.

The chain carries TRBV11-2 and TRBJ1-4; a weak D match, TRBD1 (5 bases). CDR3 length: 14 residues. V was shortened by 6 bases and J by 8 bases, with 16 bases between the two germline ends. Looked up from germline, CDR1 is SGHAT and CDR2 is FQNNGV. In DNA form, the CDR3 reads TGTGCCAGCAGGCGTCCCGGGACCGGGGAAAAACTGTTTTTT. It codes for CASRRPGTGEKLFF.

J is TRBJ1-6 and V is TRBV6-5; D might be TRBD1 (5 bases). Trimming took off 5 bases at V and 9 bases at J, with 17 bases between the two ends. The CDR3 loop spans 15 amino acids. The V gene's germline CDR1 is MNHEY and CDR2 SVGAGI. CDR3 sequence reads: CASSPYPGLSSPLHF. Written as DNA, the CDR3 is TGTGCCAGCAGTCCTTACCCGGGACTGAGTTCACCCCTCCACTTT.

The count of this clone is one. The V gene is TRBV10-1, the J gene TRBJ1-1, with D uncertain. V shed 8 bases and J shed 6 bases, with 16 bases lying between them. CDR3 length equals 13 residues. Per germline, CDR1 WNHNN and CDR2 SYGVQD (reference sequence). The CDR3: CASLMGGRPEAFF. Here the CDR3 DNA reads TGCGCCAGCCTAATGGGTGGGCGGCCTGAAGCTTTCTTT.

The gene calls are TRBV10-3 and TRBJ2-1; 9 bases fit TRBD2. With 5 bases clipped from V and 5 bases from J, the junction kept 10 bases outside the gene matches. Germline V gene sequence: CDR1 ENHRY, CDR2 SYGVKD. The CDR3 has 16 residues. The CDR3 nucleotides read TGTGCCATCAGTTCACGAGGCGGGGGGGGAAACAATGAGCAGTTCTTC. It translates to CAISSRGGGGNNEQFF.

The chain employs TRBV7-2 and TRBJ1-2; TRBD1 might be the D (5 bases). CDR1 and CDR2 (germline): SGHTA, FQGNSA. Trimming removed 1 base from V and 8 bases from J, with 11 bases in between. This CDR3 has 13 amino acids. CDR3 in amino acids: CASSLGGSKGYTF. The CDR3 DNA follows: TGTGCCAGCAGCTTAGGGGGGAGTAAGGGCTACACCTTC.

The V and J genes are TRBV4-2 and TRBJ1-2; D may be TRBD1 (5 bases). The CDR3 loop spans 17 amino acids. Germline V gene lookup returns CDR1 LGHNA and CDR2 YNFKEQ. V was shortened by 0 bases and J by 2 bases, with 16 bases between the two germline ends. Written as DNA, the CDR3 is TGTGCCAGCAGCCAAGAGCCCGGAGGGAGGGGCAACTATGGCTACACCTTC. Amino acids: CASSQEPGGRGNYGYTF.

CDR3 sequence (DNA): TGTGCCAGTAGTAGAGGGACGTGGGCGGACTACGAGCAGTACTTC. Its translation is CASSRGTWADYEQYF. This chain links TRBV19 with TRBJ2-7, with D perhaps assigned TRBD1 or TRBD2 (5 bases each). Germline V lookup: CDR1 LNHDA, CDR2 SQIVND (reference sequence). V gave up 4 bases and J gave up 3 bases, with 16 bases separating them. CDR3 length: 15 residues.

The rearrangement uses TRBV6-1 and TRBJ1-4; D not certain. CDR3 length: 13 amino acids. From germline, CDR1 is MNHNS and CDR2 SASEGT. Trimming left V 2 bases short and J 4 bases short, with 5 bases between. The CDR3 protein is CASSEQHNEKLFF. For the CDR3, the DNA is TGTGCCAGCAGTGAACAGCATAATGAAAAACTGTTTTTT.

The chain combines TRBV19 with TRBJ2-3; 7 bases line up with TRBD2. The CDR3 runs 15 residues. The germline V gene has CDR1 LNHDA and CDR2 SQIVND (reference sequence). The junction had 12 bases not matched to a gene; V was cut back by 5 bases and J by 7 bases. The CDR3 region is CASSSAGDPRNTQYF. CDR3 in DNA: TGTGCCAGTAGTTCTGCGGGGGACCCGAGGAATACGCAGTATTTT. The complete variable domain, with remaining parts taken from reference TRBV19 and TRBJ2-3, reads DGGITQSPKYLFRKEGQNVTLSCEQNLNHDAMYWYRQDPGQGLRLIYYSQIVNDFQKGDIAEGYSVSREKKESFPLTVTSAQKNPTAFYLCASSSAGDPRNTQYFGPGTRLTVL.

This chain connects TRBV25-1 to TRBJ1-2; D not resolved. This CDR3 has 12 amino acids. Trimming took 7 bases from V and 4 from J, leaving 10 bases between them. Germline values: CDR1 MGHDK, CDR2 SYGVNS. The CDR3 DNA sequence: TGTGCCAGCAACGAACAATCCTATGGCTACACCTTC. Translation gives CASNEQSYGYTF.

The CDR3 region is CASSQRNTGPNTEAFF. In DNA, the CDR3 is TGCGCCAGCAGCCAACGTAATACGGGGCCGAACACTGAAGCTTTCTTT. The V and J genes are TRBV4-1 and TRBJ1-1, with D perhaps matching TRBD1 (5 bases). The V gene's germline CDR1 is MGHRA and CDR2 YSYEKL. The V end lost 2 bases, the J end lost 1 base, and 14 bases lay between the germline ends. This CDR3 has 16 amino acids.

This clone was observed a single time. One end of the junction fails to match germline, which may point to a read error. Different DNA sequences within this sample yield the same CDR3. CDR3 bases: TGTGCTAGCACTATGAGGGACAGGGTATTTTCACCCCTCCACTTT. It yields the protein CASTMRDRVFSPLHF. The J gene is TRBJ1-6, the V gene TRBV28, with 9 bases matching TRBD1. Germline assignment: CDR1 MDHEN and CDR2 SYDVKM. CDR3 length equals 15 residues.

V is TRBV30 and J is TRBJ1-2; the match to TRBD1 covers 7 bases. V trimming: 2 bases; J trimming: 4 bases; junction bases outside the gene matches: 4. CDR3 size: 13 residues. Germline V gene data show CDR1 as GTSNPN and CDR2 as SVGIG (reference sequence). CDR3 amino acids: CAWSQGQSYGYTF. In DNA, the CDR3 is TGTGCCTGGAGTCAGGGACAGTCCTATGGCTACACCTTC.

The chain couples TRBV5-4 to TRBJ1-4, with unresolved D. The CDR3 extends over 14 amino acids. Germline lookup yields CDR1 SGHNT and CDR2 YYREEE (reference sequence). V lost 0 bases, J lost 0 bases, and 3 bases lay in between. The chain's CDR3 is CASSLDATNEKLFF. The CDR3 DNA follows: TGTGCCAGCAGCTTGGATGCAACTAATGAAAAACTGTTTTTT.

The chain joins TRBV28 to TRBJ1-1; 8 bases match TRBD1. There are 13 residues in the CDR3. The trim removed 9 bases at V and 7 bases at J, leaving 10 bases unmatched. Germline V gives CDR1 MDHEN, CDR2 SYDVKM. The CDR3 coding sequence is TGTGCCAGTACTACAGGGGGACCTATTGAAGCTTTCTTT. This encodes CASTTGGPIEAFF.

The genes are TRBV3-1 (or the pseudogene TRBV3-2) and TRBJ2-7, with 7 bases matching TRBD2. V shed 4 bases and J 3 bases; nucleotides not matched to a gene: 15. The CDR3 is 17 residues long. Germline assignment: CDR1 LGHDT and CDR2 YNNKEL (reference sequence). This chain's CDR3 is CASSRSFAGTNLYEQYF. In DNA, the CDR3 is TGTGCCAGCAGCCGCTCCTTTGCGGGGACTAACCTCTACGAGCAGTACTTC.

The rearrangement uses TRBV6-5 and TRBJ1-3; no clear D. Germline V gene sequence: CDR1 MNHEY, CDR2 SVGAGI. This CDR3 is 14 amino acids long. V was pared by 6 bases and J by 4 bases, with 13 bases between. DNA for the CDR3: TGTGCCAGCAGCCGCGGCGCCCTCGGAAACACCATATATTTT. Its protein is CASSRGALGNTIYF.

The chain links TRBV5-1 to TRBJ2-7; D is possibly TRBD2 (7 bases). V lost 0 bases, J lost 3 bases, and 13 bases lay in between. CDR3 length: 15 residues. Germline V gives CDR1 SGHRS, CDR2 YFSETQ. CDR3 protein: CASSLVGGPDYEQYF. The CDR3 DNA sequence: TGCGCCAGCAGCTTGGTCGGGGGGCCAGACTACGAGCAGTACTTC. The entire variable domain, with the rest obtained from reference TRBV5-1 and TRBJ2-7, is as follows: KAGVTQTPRYLIKTRGQQVTLSCSPISGHRSVSWYQQTPGQGLQFLFEYFSETQRNKGNFPGRFSGRQFSNSRSEMNVSTLELGDSALYLCASSLVGGPDYEQYFGPGTRLTVT.

The V call is TRBV18, the J call TRBJ2-2; D uncertain. The germline V gene has CDR1 KGHSH and CDR2 LQKENI. V was trimmed by 2 bases and J by 6 bases, leaving 10 bases between them. This CDR3 contains 14 residues. The chain's CDR3 is CASSPAMAAGELFF. CDR3 in DNA: TGTGCCAGCTCACCAGCTATGGCGGCCGGGGAGCTGTTTTTT.